Listed here are 25 T cell receptor beta chains from one sample, sequenced in a study of blood T cell repertoires in COVID-19 (dated by TCRdb to 2018 to 2020). Library preparation was by the immunoSEQ multiplex PCR assay. TCRdb took over this immuneACCESS table, retaining in-frame rearrangements with V and J assigned. Such tables are incomplete; in checked studies, under half of the missing clones stem from an unresolved V gene, and the remainder is unexplained. In all, the sample holds 110,000 or so clones, and about four fifths of those were seen once. Approximately 10% of the sample goes to the ten largest clones. The sample was peripheral blood. These receptors were taken from a woman between 70 and 85 years old with acute or convalescent COVID-19.

This clone was seen only a few times. The chain couples TRBV7-9 to TRBJ1-6, with TRBD1 matching 10 bases. Trimming took 5 bases from V and 9 from J; bases not matched to a gene: 7. The CDR3 extends over 15 amino acids. CDR1 is SEHNR, CDR2 FQNEAQ, per germline (reference sequence). In nucleotides, the CDR3 is TGTGCCAGCAGCCCTGGGACAGGGGAAGGTTCACCCCTCCACTTT. This translates into CASSPGTGEGSPLHF.

The chain carries TRBV2 and TRBJ2-1, with TRBD2 identical over 10 bases. J gave up 3 bases and V 6 bases, and 11 bases lay outside the gene matches. The length of the CDR3 is 17 residues. CDR1 is SNHLY and CDR2 is FYNNEI in the germline V gene. This CDR3 reads CASRGSWTSGYYNEQFF. CDR3 bases: TGTGCCAGCAGAGGATCCTGGACTAGCGGCTACTACAATGAGCAGTTCTTC.

A note on this clone: Within the sample, other DNA sequences also encode this same CDR3. The rearrangement joins TRBV5-6 to TRBJ2-7; D ambiguous. From germline, CDR1 is SGHDT and CDR2 YYEEEE. V shed 0 bases and J shed 4 bases, with 8 bases lying between them. The CDR3 contains 13 residues. The DNA of the CDR3 is TGTGCCAGCAGCTTGGGTAGCTCTTACGAGCAGTACTTC. Its protein is CASSLGSSYEQYF.

This sequence joins TRBV7-8 and TRBJ2-1; TRBD2 aligns across 9 bases. Trimming took 3 bases from V and 10 from J; bases not matched to a gene: 4. CDR3 size: 13 residues. Per the germline V gene, CDR1 is SGHVS and CDR2 is FQNEAQ. CDR3 sequence (DNA): TGTGCCAGCAGCTTTAGCGGGAGCGCGGAGCAGTTCTTC. Protein sequence: CASSFSGSAEQFF.

The chain carries TRBV11-2 and TRBJ2-1, with TRBD2 matching over 13 bases. The CDR3 loop spans 17 amino acids. CDR1 and CDR2 from the germline V gene are SGHAT and FQNNGV. Losses at the gene ends were 4 bases for V and 8 bases for J; bases not matched to a gene: 11. For the CDR3, the DNA is TGTGCCAGCAGCTCTTCCCCTACTAGCGGGGGGGCATATGAGCAGTTCTTC. Its protein product is CASSSSPTSGGAYEQFF.

The CDR3 DNA reads as TGCGCCAGCAGCCGGGACAGGGCCGGGGCCAACGTCCTGACTTTC. This sequence encodes CASSRDRAGANVLTF. The chain links TRBV4-3 to TRBJ2-6; TRBD1 matches at 9 bases. This CDR3 is 15 amino acids long. Germline V gene lookup returns CDR1 LGHNA and CDR2 YSLEER. V lost 4 bases to trimming and J lost 4 bases; unmatched junction nucleotides: 2.

The chain has TRBV5-5 and TRBJ1-1; D possibly corresponds to TRBD1 (5 bases). The CDR3 runs 14 residues. Germline CDR1 is SGHKS and CDR2 is YYEKEE (reference sequence). The V gene lost 0 bases and the J gene lost 5 bases, with 11 bases spanning the gap. The CDR3: CASSLGVRDTEAFF. CDR3 DNA sequence: TGTGCCAGCAGCTTGGGTGTCAGGGATACTGAAGCTTTCTTT.

V usage is TRBV7-2 and J usage is TRBJ1-5; TRBD1 is a possible D gene (6 bases). This CDR3 has 14 residues. Trimming pared 5 bases from V and 5 bases from J, leaving 13 bases between. CDR1 is SGHTA, CDR2 FQGNSA, per germline. DNA of the CDR3: TGTGCCAGCAGCCTCACAGGGCGCGATCAGCCCCAGCATTTT. Protein: CASSLTGRDQPQHF.

This clone has just one count. J is TRBJ2-3 and V is TRBV5-4; TRBD2 agrees at 12 bases. Germline V gene data show CDR1 as SGHNT and CDR2 as YYREEE (reference sequence). The CDR3 contains 15 residues. Trimming at V came to 0 bases and at J to 7 bases, leaving 3 bases not matched to a gene. The CDR3 here is CASSLALAGGHTQYF. DNA for the CDR3: TGTGCCAGCAGCTTGGCTCTAGCGGGGGGGCATACGCAGTATTTT.

The sample holds a few counts of this clone. V is TRBV6-5 and J is TRBJ1-1, with 8 nucleotides matching TRBD1. This CDR3 spans 14 amino acids. With V trimmed by 6 bases and J by 1 base, 4 bases remained unmatched. Per the germline V gene, CDR1 is MNHEY and CDR2 is SVGAGI. CDR3 sequence (DNA): TGTGCCAGCAGACCCGACAGGGGGAACACTGAAGCTTTCTTT. This gives the protein CASRPDRGNTEAFF.

The chain employs TRBV5-1 and TRBJ1-1; 7 nucleotides line up with TRBD1. The CDR3 covers 14 residues. The germline V gene encodes CDR1 SGHRS and CDR2 YFSETQ. Losses at the gene ends were 2 bases for V and 3 bases for J; bases not matched to a gene: 4. The CDR3, as DNA: TGCGCCAGCAGCTTCCGGGACAGCGACACTGAAGCTTTCTTT. Protein: CASSFRDSDTEAFF.

The rearrangement joins TRBV4-2 to TRBJ2-7; D may be TRBD2 (5 bases). The ends were cut back, 1 base at V and 2 bases at J, with 15 bases in the middle. Germline CDR1 LGHNA, CDR2 YNFKEQ. This CDR3 is 16 amino acids long. Written as DNA, the CDR3 is TGTGCCAGCAGCCAAGGTGGTGGGAGAGAGACCTACGAGCAGTACTTC. Its translation: CASSQGGGRETYEQYF.

The chain uses TRBV4-1 and TRBJ2-7; unclear D gene. Germline-derived CDR1 and CDR2 are MGHRA and YSYEKL. Trimming shortened V by 0 bases and J by 6 bases, and 9 bases separated the two germline ends. This CDR3 has 13 residues. CDR3 loop: CASSQEVAPEQYF. The DNA of the CDR3 is TGCGCCAGCAGCCAAGAAGTGGCACCCGAGCAGTACTTC.

The chain recombines TRBV5-4 with TRBJ2-7; D is unclear. Per germline, CDR1 SGHNT and CDR2 YYREEE (reference sequence). V lost 0 bases, J lost 4 bases, and 8 bases lay in between. This CDR3 comprises 13 residues. In DNA, the CDR3 is TGTGCCAGCAGCTTGGACCGAGTTTACGAGCAGTACTTC. This codes for CASSLDRVYEQYF.

This clone has just one count. J is TRBJ2-7 and V is TRBV20-1; D is unresolved. CDR1 is DFQATT and CDR2 is SNEGSKA in the germline V gene (reference sequence). V was clipped by 3 bases and J by 2 bases, with 5 bases between them. The CDR3 is 11 amino acids. CDR3: CSASLAYEQYF. CDR3 nucleotides: TGCAGTGCTAGCCTAGCCTACGAGCAGTACTTC.

This sequence joins TRBV6-5 and TRBJ1-6, with a weak D call TRBD1 (5 bases). The CDR3 is 15 amino acids. The germline CDR1 and CDR2 sequences are MNHEY and SVGAGI. V lost 6 bases to trimming and J lost 4 bases, with 13 bases between them. Here the CDR3 reads CASSLDSRYNSPLHF. The CDR3 DNA follows: TGTGCCAGCAGCTTAGACAGTCGTTATAATTCACCCCTCCACTTT.

The gene calls are TRBV9 and TRBJ2-3; D possibly corresponds to TRBD2 (6 bases). Trimming left V 0 bases short and J 0 bases short, with 8 bases between. Per the germline V gene, CDR1 is SGDLS and CDR2 is YYNGEE. The CDR3 loop spans 15 amino acids. The CDR3 protein is CASSVGGGSTDTQYF. The CDR3 region has the DNA TGTGCCAGCAGCGTAGGTGGGGGGAGCACAGATACGCAGTATTTT.

V is TRBV5-1 and J is TRBJ1-1; D is uncertain. V lost 2 bases and J lost 7, with 12 bases in between. This CDR3 region has 13 residues. Germline V gene data show CDR1 as SGHRS and CDR2 as YFSETQ. The CDR3 coding sequence is TGCGCCAGCAGCTTTGACCGCGAGCGTGAAGCTTTCTTT. It is translated as CASSFDREREAFF.

The V and J genes are TRBV3-1 (or the pseudogene TRBV3-2) and TRBJ2-4; D not resolved. Deletions cut 1 base from V and 5 bases from J, with 12 bases between. Germline V gives CDR1 LGHDT, CDR2 YNNKEL (reference sequence). The CDR3 is 15 amino acids. CDR3: CASSQVPETQNIQYF. The CDR3 nucleotides are TGTGCCAGCAGCCAAGTCCCGGAGACGCAAAACATTCAGTACTTC.

The genes are TRBV6-1 and TRBJ2-1; 7 bases align to TRBD1. The germline V gene encodes CDR1 MNHNS and CDR2 SASEGT. The junction had 10 bases not matched to a gene; V was cut back by 2 bases and J by 6 bases. This CDR3 comprises 16 residues. CDR3 nucleotide sequence: TGTGCCAGCAGTGAATCCTTGGGACAGAGTTTCAATGAGCAGTTCTTC. This encodes CASSESLGQSFNEQFF.

The J gene is TRBJ1-5, the V gene TRBV19; unclear D gene. Germline CDR1 and CDR2: LNHDA and SQIVND (reference sequence). V was trimmed by 6 bases and J by 3 bases, leaving 9 bases between them. This CDR3 is 13 amino acids long. The CDR3 protein is CASSPLSNQPQHF. In DNA, the CDR3 is TGTGCCAGTAGCCCCCTGTCCAATCAGCCCCAGCATTTT.

The chain recombines TRBV20-1 with TRBJ2-1, with D hard to call. The CDR3 spans 11 residues. Germline loops: CDR1 DFQATT, CDR2 SNEGSKA (reference sequence). Trimming removed 3 bases at V and 6 bases at J, with 6 bases between. CDR3 in amino acids: CSASVANEQFF. The CDR3 DNA reads TGCAGTGCTAGTGTGGCCAATGAGCAGTTCTTC.

The J gene is TRBJ1-3, the V gene TRBV4-1, with D possibly being TRBD1 (5 bases). Germline CDR1 is MGHRA and CDR2 is YSYEKL. Trimming pared 7 bases from V and 4 bases from J, leaving 17 bases between. The CDR3 is 15 amino acids. The CDR3 loop reads CASNPLPREGNTIYF. The CDR3 nucleotides read TGCGCCAGCAACCCCCTACCCAGGGAAGGAAACACCATATATTTT.

This clone was picked up one time. This chain joins TRBV29-1 and TRBJ2-1; 9 bases align to TRBD1. The CDR3 consists of 15 residues. The J segment lost 4 bases and the V segment lost 5 bases, leaving 9 bases of the junction unmatched. Germline lookup yields CDR1 SQVTM and CDR2 ANQGSEA. The CDR3 reads CSVTPGQGPYNEQFF. In nucleotides, the CDR3 is TGCAGCGTTACTCCGGGACAGGGACCATACAATGAGCAGTTCTTC.

This chain joins TRBV30 and TRBJ1-6; maybe TRBD1 (5 bases). The CDR3 extends over 12 amino acids. V was clipped by 8 bases and J by 7 bases, with 12 bases between them. Germline CDR1 reads GTSNPN; CDR2 reads SVGIG (reference sequence). In nucleotides, the CDR3 is TGTGCCCAGGGCAGACAGAATTCACCCCTCCACTTT. Its protein product is CAQGRQNSPLHF.